What follows are 4 T cell receptor beta chains derived from one specimen sequenced in a study of T cell responses to AZD1222 COVID-19 vaccine. Clones were read by immunoSEQ multiplex PCR, and TCRdb kept only the in-frame ones, dropping some. The sample consists of some 140,000 clones, around 90% of them appearing once. Sequences were derived from peripheral blood, sampled on day 0 of AZD1222 vaccination. The receptors originated from an adult in good health.

The chain couples TRBV5-1 to TRBJ1-2, with D maybe TRBD1 (6 bases). V was trimmed by 4 bases and J by 5 bases, leaving 12 bases between them. CDR1 is SGHRS and CDR2 is YFSETQ in the germline V gene. The CDR3 has 13 amino acids. Written as DNA, the CDR3 is TGCGCCAGCAGCATACAGGGTGATTATGGCTACACCTTC. As protein: CASSIQGDYGYTF.

The sample holds a few counts of this clone. The genes are TRBV6-4 and TRBJ1-5; D uncertain. In germline, CDR1 is MRHNA, CDR2 SNTAGT. The CDR3 extends over 15 amino acids. V was trimmed by 2 bases and J by 2 bases, leaving 10 bases between them. CDR3 nucleotides: TGTGCCAGCAGTGACCAACCTGGTGGCAATCAGCCCCAGCATTTT. Translated, it gives CASSDQPGGNQPQHF.

V and J are TRBV14 and TRBJ2-7, with 8 nucleotides matching TRBD1. The CDR3 contains 14 residues. Germline-derived CDR1 and CDR2 are SGHDN and FVKESK. V lost 4 bases to trimming and J lost 3 bases; unmatched junction nucleotides: 5. Here the CDR3 reads CASSLDRDLYEQYF. The CDR3 DNA follows: TGTGCCAGCAGCCTGGACAGGGACCTCTACGAGCAGTACTTC.

The rearrangement joins TRBV18 to TRBJ1-6; no reliable D call. Trimming shortened V by 3 bases and J by 10 bases, and 7 bases separated the two germline ends. CDR1 KGHSH and CDR2 LQKENI come from the germline V gene. The CDR3 is 12 residues long. CDR3 bases: TGTGCCAGCTCACCCCTCGGGTCACCCCTCCACTTT. This translates into CASSPLGSPLHF.